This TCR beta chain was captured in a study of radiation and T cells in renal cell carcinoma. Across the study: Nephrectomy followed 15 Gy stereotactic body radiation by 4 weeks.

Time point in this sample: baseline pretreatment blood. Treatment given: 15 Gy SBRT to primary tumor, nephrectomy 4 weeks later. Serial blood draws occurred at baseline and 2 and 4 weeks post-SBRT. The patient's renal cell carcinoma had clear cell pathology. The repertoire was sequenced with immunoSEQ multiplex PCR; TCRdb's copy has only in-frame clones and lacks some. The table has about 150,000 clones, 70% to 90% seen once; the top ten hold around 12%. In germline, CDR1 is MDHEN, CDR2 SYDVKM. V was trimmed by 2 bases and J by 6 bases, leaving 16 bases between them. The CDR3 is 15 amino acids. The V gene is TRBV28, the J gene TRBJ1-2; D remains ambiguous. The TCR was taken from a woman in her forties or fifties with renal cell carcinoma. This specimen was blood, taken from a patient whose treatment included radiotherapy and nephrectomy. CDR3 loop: CASSLPPPAENGYTF. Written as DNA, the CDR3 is TGTGCCAGCAGTTTACCCCCGCCCGCCGAAAATGGCTACACCTTC.